This T cell receptor (beta chain) was sequenced in a study of cytomegalovirus exposure and HLA in healthy donors. Findings and caveats of the study: Later analysis revealed greater clonal expansion in HLA-associated TCR beta chains than in equally common others. It was reported in a later analysis that an Asian-associated ancestry cluster showed fewer N-insertions than the roughly 660-donor mean.

Comments on this clone: Its antigen remains unidentified.

CDR1 LGHNA and CDR2 YNFKEQ come from the germline V gene. Trimming took 1 base from V and 3 from J, leaving 9 bases between them. This CDR3 is built from 14 residues. Primers for the PCR totalled 60 Vbeta and 13 Jbeta. The data were produced by immunoSEQ multiplex PCR, yet TCRdb's version contains in-frame clones alone and is incomplete. The sample yields 170,000 or so clones, roughly 82% seen once. Sequenced material: PBMCs. This chain uses TRBV4-2 with TRBJ2-5, with D tentatively TRBD2 (5 bases). The TCR comes from a young woman in good health and CMV-seronegative. CDR3 coding DNA: TGTGCCAGCAGCCAAGGGACTCTTGAAGAGACCCAGTACTTC. As protein: CASSQGTLEETQYF.